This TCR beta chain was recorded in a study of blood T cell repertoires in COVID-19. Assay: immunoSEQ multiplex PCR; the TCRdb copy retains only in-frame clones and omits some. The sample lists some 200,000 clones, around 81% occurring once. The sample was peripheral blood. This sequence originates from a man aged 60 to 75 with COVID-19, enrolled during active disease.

The CDR3: CAIRGGGDNEQFF. As DNA, the CDR3 is TGTGCCATCAGGGGCGGAGGGGACAATGAGCAGTTCTTC. The chain links TRBV10-3 to TRBJ2-1, with TRBD2 as a possible D gene (6 bases). The CDR3 has 13 amino acids. Germline V lookup: CDR1 ENHRY, CDR2 SYGVKD. Trimming took 6 bases from V and 5 from J, leaving 11 bases between them.